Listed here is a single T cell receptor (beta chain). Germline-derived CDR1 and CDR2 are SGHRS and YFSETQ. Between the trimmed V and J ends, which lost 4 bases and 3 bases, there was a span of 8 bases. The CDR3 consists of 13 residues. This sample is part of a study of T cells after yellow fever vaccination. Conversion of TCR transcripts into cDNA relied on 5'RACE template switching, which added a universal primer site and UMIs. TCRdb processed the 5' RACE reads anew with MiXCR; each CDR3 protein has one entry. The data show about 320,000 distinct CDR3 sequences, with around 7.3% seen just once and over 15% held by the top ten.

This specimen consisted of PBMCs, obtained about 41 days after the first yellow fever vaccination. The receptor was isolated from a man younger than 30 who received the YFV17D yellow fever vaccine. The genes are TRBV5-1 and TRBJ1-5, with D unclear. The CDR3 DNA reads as TGCGCCAGCAGCCCGGACCCCAATCAGCCCCAGCATTTT. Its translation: CASSPDPNQPQHF. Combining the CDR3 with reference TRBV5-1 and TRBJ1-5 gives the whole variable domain KAGVTQTPRYLIKTRGQQVTLSCSPISGHRSVSWYQQTPGQGLQFLFEYFSETQRNKGNFPGRFSGRQFSNSRSEMNVSTLELGDSALYLCASSPDPNQPQHFGDGTRLSIL.